The present entry profiles one T cell receptor (beta chain) with its context. Its antigen is undetermined. Time point meaning: cycle 4 day 1 (C4D1), after less than 7 weeks of nivolumab. Exposure to brentuximab vedotin varied, and each patient had relapsed following autologous stem cell transplantation. Data came from immunoSEQ multiplex PCR; TCRdb stores just in-frame clones and leaves some out. Among fewer than 35,000 clones listed, roughly four fifths were seen once. The data stem from a study of PD-1 blockade in classical Hodgkin lymphoma. V shed 9 bases, J shed 7 bases, and the junction held 16 bases outside the gene matches. The CDR3 spans 15 residues. Germline loops: CDR1 ENHRY, CDR2 SYGVKD. The study's findings and limits: Before treatment, complete responders showed about the same diversity as newly diagnosed patients.

The receptor was isolated from a human donor with classical Hodgkin lymphoma. Here the sequenced sample was peripheral blood mononuclear cells (PBMCs), taken before the fourth cycle of nivolumab. The chain recombines TRBV10-3 with TRBJ2-7; 9 nucleotides agree with TRBD2. CDR3 loop: CAIRRDGLALGEQYF. CDR3 DNA sequence: TGTGCCATAAGGAGGGACGGACTAGCGCTTGGAGAGCAGTACTTC.